This TCR beta chain was documented in a study of CD8 T cells in ankylosing spondylitis. V gave up 4 bases and J gave up 3 bases; unmatched junction bases: 11. This CDR3 contains 16 residues. The V gene's germline CDR1 is SGDLS and CDR2 YYNGEE. This clonotype was recorded a few times. The antigen is undetermined. TCRdb re-analysed the 5' RACE reads in MiXCR, keeping a single row per CDR3 protein. The sample records some 700,000 distinct CDR3 sequences, around 17% being singletons. Findings and limits, study-wide: There was reportedly significant enrichment of clones that were disease-linked in matched ankylosing spondylitis synovial fluid. What appeared characteristic of ankylosing spondylitis blood was a TCR beta motif of eight highly homologous variants.

The rearrangement links TRBV9 to TRBJ2-7; 9 bases match TRBD1. Sequencing was carried out using blood, either unsorted or a sorted T cell fraction (not recorded which). The sequence derives from a male donor with ankylosing spondylitis. CDR3 sequence reads: CASSPAGGTGSYEQYF. CDR3 coding DNA: TGTGCCAGCAGCCCCGCAGGTGGGACAGGGAGCTACGAGCAGTACTTC.